This TCR beta chain was recorded in a study of response to subunit inactivated influenza vaccine. In TCRdb, the RT-PCR reads were re-called with MiXCR into one record per CDR3 protein. The sample shows about 700,000 distinct CDR3 sequences, approximately 15% of them seen only once. V lost 0 bases and J 1 base, leaving 8 bases between the germline ends. This CDR3 has 15 residues. Germline CDR1 LNHNV, CDR2 YYDKDF (reference sequence). The sample holds a few counts of this clonotype. Its antigen remains unidentified. Study results and caveats: Authors suggested each seasonal influenza vaccination recruits few new T cells.

The sequence derives from a man aged 45-65 years who received an inactivated influenza vaccine. This chain uses TRBV15 with TRBJ2-3; D remains unclear. The starting material was PBMCs from blood, obtained roughly 13 days after vaccination. The CDR3 DNA is TGTGCCACCAGCAGAGATGCTAGAGGCACAGATACGCAGTATTTT. The encoded protein is CATSRDARGTDTQYF. Using reference TRBV15 and TRBJ2-3 for the parts outside the CDR3, the full variable domain is DAMVIQNPRYQVTQFGKPVTLSCSQTLNHNVMYWYQQKSSQAPKLLFHYYDKDFNNEADTPDNFQSRRPNTSFCFLDIRSPGLGDTAMYLCATSRDARGTDTQYFGPGTRLTVL.